The T cell receptor delta chain under discussion was sequenced for a study of Vδ1+ human thymocytes. Study results and limitations: Approximately 20% of thymic delta-chain sequences were Vdelta2, with few Vdelta3, unlike blood Vdelta1+ controls. In the thymus, TRG and TRD repertoires looked highly polyclonal with Gaussian CDR3 lengths.

A word on this clone: Its antigen is not known.

The template was reverse-transcribed extracted RNA. CDR3 amplicons came from multiplex PCR with pooled V-gene forward and constant-region reverse primers. TCRdb ran CATT on the multiplex PCR reads. The sample consists of roughly 56,000 delta-chain clones, about 15% of them appearing once. Germline CDR1 TSWWSYY, CDR2 QGS. The CDR3 covers 23 residues. Between the trimmed V and J ends, which lost 1 base and 2 bases, there was a span of 35 bases. V gene TRDV1 combines with J gene TRDJ1; tentatively, D is TRDD3 (9 bases). Sequences were obtained from Vdelta1+ gamma-delta thymocytes from the thymus. Subset reported: FACS-sorted CD3+ TCRalphabeta- TCRVdelta1+ TCRVdelta2- thymocytes. This clonotype was sampled from a girl under three years old who had congenital heart surgery. The CDR3 DNA reads TGTGCTCTTGGGGAACGAACACTTCCTACAGGTGGTGGGGGATATTTTGGTACCGATAAACTCATCTTT. This codes for CALGERTLPTGGGGYFGTDKLIF.